Following are 31 T cell receptor beta chains from one sample sequenced in a study of T cell clonality in common variable immunodeficiency. Generated by immunoSEQ multiplex PCR, the TCRdb table keeps only in-frame clones and is missing some. This repertoire lists 40,000 or so clones without singletons; 3% to 4.5% sits in the top ten. The sequenced sample was peripheral blood mononuclear cells. The source of these receptors is a person aged 18 to 75 in good health.

Comment on this clone: The DNA ends 3 residues before the CDR3 does, and the rest of the CDR3 is filled in from the germline J gene. The gene calls are TRBV7-9 and TRBJ2-2; no reliable D call. Trimming took off 6 bases at V and 1 base at J, with 9 bases between the two ends. The CDR3 is 14 amino acids. The germline gives CDR1 SEHNR, CDR2 FQNEAQ (reference sequence). CDR3 DNA, as far as it was read: TGTGCCAGCAGGTCCGGCGGGAACACCGGGGAG. Its protein is CASRSGGNTGE. In full, the CDR3 reads CASRSGGNTGELFF. The full variable domain, with the rest looked up from reference TRBV7-9 and TRBJ2-2, is DTGVSQNPRHKITKRGQNVTFRCDPISEHNRLYWYRQTLGQGPEFLTYFQNEAQLEKSRLLSDRFSAERPKGSFSTLEIQRTEQGDSAMYLCASRSGGNTGELFFGEGSRLTVL.

This clone was seen at least ten times. Read coverage stops 3 residues before the CDR3 terminus; the germline J gene supplies the remainder. The rearrangement joins TRBV19 to TRBJ2-2; no definite D call. Per the germline V gene, CDR1 is LNHDA and CDR2 is SQIVND (reference sequence). The CDR3 length is 11 residues. Trimming stripped 9 bases from V and 6 bases from J, with 8 bases between. CDR3 amino acids: CASQVAGELFF. The CDR3 DNA, read in part, is TGTGCCAGCCAAGTAGCCGGGGAG.

This clone was detected a few times. The read gets to within 3 residues of the CDR3 end, and the germline J gene fills in the rest. The V and J genes are TRBV19 and TRBJ1-4; maybe TRBD1 (5 bases). Germline V gene sequence: CDR1 LNHDA, CDR2 SQIVND (reference sequence). This CDR3 is built from 15 residues. The sequenced part of the CDR3 DNA is TGTGCCAGTCAGCAGGCGGGGGACTATAATTCACCA. Its translation: CASQQAGDYNSP. The full CDR3 is CASQQAGDYNSPLFF.

This clone was found many times. The DNA ends 3 residues before the CDR3 does, and the rest of the CDR3 is filled in from the germline J gene. The genes are TRBV24-1 and TRBJ2-1, with 9 positions matching TRBD1. Germline trimming cut 9 bases from V and 2 bases from J; bases unmatched to any gene: 7. The CDR3 spans 15 residues. The germline CDR1 and CDR2 sequences are KGHDR and SFDVKD. The part of the CDR3 DNA that was read is TGTGCCACCGGAGGACAGGGGCGGACCTACAATGAG. Translation gives CATGGQGRTYNE. The whole CDR3 protein is CATGGQGRTYNEQFF.

There are many counts of this clone. The read is 3 residues too short to cover the CDR3 end, so that end is filled in from the germline J gene. This chain connects TRBV20-1 to TRBJ1-2; possible D gene TRBD1, 6 bases. Germline CDR1 is DFQATT and CDR2 is SNEGSKA (reference sequence). CDR3 length: 15 residues. Deletions cut 1 base from V and 3 bases from J, with 15 bases between. CDR3 DNA, as far as it was read: TGCAGTGCTAGAGTGAAGGACAGACTGGACTATGGC. Protein sequence: CSARVKDRLDYG. The entire CDR3 is CSARVKDRLDYGYTF.

This clone has at least ten counts. The read comes to an end 3 residues before the CDR3 does, leaving the germline J gene to fill in the end. The V call is TRBV2, the J call TRBJ2-3, with 8 bases aligning to TRBD2. This CDR3 has 15 amino acids. Germline values: CDR1 SNHLY, CDR2 FYNNEI. With 6 bases clipped from V and 5 bases from J, the junction kept 10 bases outside the gene matches. The CDR3 here is CASSRTSPYRDTQYF. The DNA read from the CDR3 is TGTGCCAGCAGCCGGACTAGCCCTTATCGAGATACG.

This clone was seen at least ten times. The DNA ends 3 residues before the CDR3 does, and the rest of the CDR3 is filled in from the germline J gene. This sequence joins TRBV20-1 and TRBJ2-2; D unclear. The V end lost 0 bases, the J end lost 0 bases, and 5 bases lay between the germline ends. CDR3 size: 14 residues. Germline assignment: CDR1 DFQATT and CDR2 SNEGSKA (reference sequence). CDR3 amino acids: CSARDRANTGELFF. CDR3 DNA, as far as it was read: TGCAGTGCTAGAGATAGGGCGAACACCGGGGAG.

This clone was counted a few times. The read ends 3 residues shy of where the CDR3 ends; the end is completed using the germline J gene. The genes are TRBV7-9 and TRBJ1-1; 7 nucleotides line up with TRBD1. The J segment lost 6 bases and the V segment lost 5 bases, leaving 12 bases of the junction unmatched. There are 15 residues in the CDR3. Germline V CDR1 and CDR2: SEHNR, FQNEAQ (reference sequence). Partial CDR3 DNA: TGTGCCAGCAGCGCCTACAGGGGTCTCCTCGCTGAA. Translated, it gives CASSAYRGLLAE. The full-length CDR3 reads as CASSAYRGLLAEAFF. The full variable domain, its missing parts supplied by reference TRBV7-9 and TRBJ1-1, is DTGVSQNPRHKITKRGQNVTFRCDPISEHNRLYWYRQTLGQGPEFLTYFQNEAQLEKSRLLSDRFSAERPKGSFSTLEIQRTEQGDSAMYLCASSAYRGLLAEAFFGQGTRLTVV.

Comments on this clone: The read ends 3 residues before the CDR3 terminus; that terminus is restored from the germline J gene. This chain connects TRBV6-1 to TRBJ2-2, with 9 bases identical to TRBD1. CDR1 is MNHNS, CDR2 SASEGT, per germline. This CDR3 has 14 residues. The CDR3 bases that were read are TGTGCCAGCAGTGACCGAGGGACAGGGAGAAAG. Translation gives CASSDRGTGRK. The complete CDR3 sequence is CASSDRGTGRKLFF.

This clone was counted many times. The read falls 3 residues short of the CDR3 end, and the missing part is taken from the germline J gene. V is TRBV10-3 and J is TRBJ1-1, with 9 bases identical to TRBD1. Germline CDR1 ENHRY, CDR2 SYGVKD. V gave up 6 bases and J gave up 6 bases; unmatched junction bases: 5. The CDR3 is 13 residues long. The DNA read from the CDR3 is TGTGCCATCAGCCGGGACAGGGATTCTGAA. Residues: CAISRDRDSE. The full CDR3 sequence reads CAISRDRDSEAFF.

This clone was observed many times. The read stops 3 residues short of the end of the CDR3; the missing end is completed from the germline J gene. The rearrangement links TRBV19 to TRBJ2-1; 11 bases are shared with TRBD2. After removal of 3 bases from V and 7 bases from J, the junction contained 11 bases not matched to a gene. The CDR3 consists of 17 residues. The germline gives CDR1 LNHDA, CDR2 SQIVND (reference sequence). The covered CDR3 bases are TGTGCCAGTAGTATTGGGACTAGCGGTCCCCTAGGTAATGAG. It translates to CASSIGTSGPLGNE. The whole CDR3 protein is CASSIGTSGPLGNEQFF. Full variable domain (remainder filled in from reference TRBV19 and TRBJ2-1): DGGITQSPKYLFRKEGQNVTLSCEQNLNHDAMYWYRQDPGQGLRLIYYSQIVNDFQKGDIAEGYSVSREKKESFPLTVTSAQKNPTAFYLCASSIGTSGPLGNEQFFGPGTRLTVL.

This clone was seen a handful of times. The observed sequence ends 3 residues before the CDR3 terminus, with the missing tail filled in from the germline J gene. The chain has TRBV7-2 and TRBJ2-1, with 9 bases identical to TRBD2. V was pared by 3 bases and J by 9 bases, with 6 bases of the junction left unmatched. Germline lookup yields CDR1 SGHTA and CDR2 FQGNSA. CDR3 length: 14 residues. The part of the CDR3 DNA that was read is TGTGCCAGCAGCTTCCGCGGGGGGGCGGGTGAG. It translates to CASSFRGGAGE. The whole CDR3 region reads CASSFRGGAGEQFF.

This clone appeared many times. Here the CDR3 reads CASSLGLAGDTQYF. The CDR3 bases that were read are TGCGCCAGCAGCTTGGGGCTAGCGGGAGATACG. V is TRBV5-1 and J is TRBJ2-3; 8 bases match TRBD2. The CDR3 goes on 3 residues after the read ends, and that part is filled in from the germline J gene. This CDR3 is 14 amino acids long. Germline V gives CDR1 SGHRS, CDR2 YFSETQ. Unmatched junction bases numbered 2, after V lost 0 bases and J lost 5 bases.

There are many counts of this clone. The read terminates 3 residues before the CDR3 end, so the remaining end is supplied by the germline J gene. The chain has TRBV30 and TRBJ1-4, with 11 positions matching TRBD1. The CDR3 loop spans 15 amino acids. Germline-derived CDR1 and CDR2 are GTSNPN and SVGIG (reference sequence). With 8 bases clipped from V and 0 bases from J, the junction kept 5 bases outside the gene matches. The CDR3 DNA, read in part, is TGTGCCGGGACAGGGGGAGATGCAACTAATGAAAAA. This codes for CAGTGGDATNEK. In full, the CDR3 reads CAGTGGDATNEKLFF.

This clone was seen at least ten times. The CDR3 end falls 3 residues outside the read, so it is completed with the germline J gene. This sequence joins TRBV5-6 and TRBJ1-1; 8 nucleotides match TRBD1. Per germline, CDR1 SGHDT and CDR2 YYEEEE. Losses at the gene ends were 4 bases for V and 1 base for J; bases not matched to a gene: 6. There are 15 residues in the CDR3. This CDR3 reads CASSEGGTGNTEAFF. CDR3 DNA, as far as it was read: TGTGCCAGCAGCGAAGGAGGGACAGGGAACACTGAA.

This clone was seen at least ten times. Sequencing ends 3 residues short of the CDR3 end; the germline J gene provides the rest. V usage is TRBV7-2 and J usage is TRBJ2-7; TRBD2 matches 9 bases. Germline V gene lookup returns CDR1 SGHTA and CDR2 FQGNSA. This CDR3 region has 15 residues. With 2 bases clipped from V and 5 bases from J, the junction kept 7 bases outside the gene matches. The CDR3: CASSLPGLAPHEQYF. The sequenced CDR3 bases are TGTGCCAGCAGCTTACCGGGACTAGCTCCCCACGAG.

This clone was recorded many times. The missing CDR3 end, 3 residues past where the read stops, is filled in from the germline J gene. The V call is TRBV5-1, the J call TRBJ2-7, with 11 bases aligning to TRBD1. Germline CDR1 reads SGHRS; CDR2 reads YFSETQ. J gave up 6 bases and V 3 bases, and 5 bases lay outside the gene matches. CDR3 length: 14 amino acids. The covered CDR3 bases are TGCGCCAGCAGCTCGGACAGGGGGCGGGTCGAG. It specifies CASSSDRGRVE. The entire CDR3 protein is CASSSDRGRVEQYF.

In the case of this clone: The read is 3 residues too short to cover the CDR3 end, so that end is filled in from the germline J gene. The genes are TRBV7-6 and TRBJ2-7; D is undetermined. The length of the CDR3 is 15 residues. CDR1 is SGHVS, CDR2 FNYEAQ, per germline. Deletions cut 5 bases from V and 4 bases from J, with 18 bases between. CDR3 in amino acids: CASSLRGSSLYEQYF. CDR3 DNA, as far as it was read: TGTGCCAGCAGCCTTCGTGGTAGCAGCTTGTACGAG.

There are many counts of this clone. The read is 3 residues too short to cover the CDR3 end, so that end is filled in from the germline J gene. The chain carries TRBV19 and TRBJ1-4, with a possible D match to TRBD1 (5 bases). Germline CDR1 LNHDA, CDR2 SQIVND (reference sequence). The CDR3 has 16 residues. With 5 bases removed from V and 5 bases from J, the gap between germline ends came to 18 bases. Partial CDR3 DNA: TGTGCCAGTAGTTTCGGAACCGGGACTACGAATGAAAAA. It encodes CASSFGTGTTNEK. The complete CDR3 sequence is CASSFGTGTTNEKLFF.

This clone was found many times. The CDR3: CASWGLSTYEQYF. The sequenced part of the CDR3 DNA is TGTGCCAGTTGGGGACTGTCCACCTACGAG. The genes are TRBV6-2 or TRBV6-3 and TRBJ2-7; D is perhaps TRBD2 (6 bases). The CDR3 end is not reached by the read, which stops 3 residues before it; the germline J gene fills it in. The CDR3 sequence is 13 residues long. Germline loops: CDR1 MNHEY, CDR2 SVGEGT. The V and J ends lost 9 bases and 2 bases respectively, with 14 bases between them.

This clone has just a few counts. From the germline J gene comes the end of the CDR3, since the read stops 3 residues before it. The rearrangement joins TRBV6-4 to TRBJ2-3; 9 nucleotides agree with TRBD2. The J segment lost 5 bases and the V segment lost 3 bases, leaving 6 bases of the junction unmatched. The germline CDR1 and CDR2 sequences are MRHNA and SNTAGT. The CDR3 extends over 15 amino acids. The CDR3 region is CASSEAAGGGDTQYF. CDR3 DNA (partial): TGTGCCAGCAGTGAGGCAGCGGGGGGCGGAGATACG.

The sample holds many counts of this clone. Read data end 3 residues before the CDR3 end; the end is taken from the germline J gene. The chain uses TRBV7-3 and TRBJ2-5; 7 positions match TRBD2. The CDR3 runs 14 residues. The ends lost 5 bases at V and 2 bases at J; junction bases unmatched: 5. Germline assignment: CDR1 SGHTA and CDR2 FQGTGA. The CDR3: CASSASGNQETQYF. CDR3 DNA (partial): TGTGCCAGCAGCGCAAGCGGGAATCAAGAGACC. Variable domain in full (rest from reference TRBV7-3 and TRBJ2-5): GAGVSQTPSNKVTEKGKYVELRCDPISGHTALYWYRQSLGQGPEFLIYFQGTGAADDSGLPNDRFFAVRPEGSVSTLKIQRTERGDSAVYLCASSASGNQETQYFGPGTRLLVL.

This clone showed up just a few times. The CDR3 end falls 3 residues outside the read, so it is completed with the germline J gene. V usage is TRBV5-1 and J usage is TRBJ2-7; D possibly corresponds to TRBD2 (6 bases). CDR1 and CDR2 from the germline V gene are SGHRS and YFSETQ. This CDR3 is 14 amino acids long. V was clipped by 1 base and J by 4 bases, with 12 bases between them. CDR3 bases read: TGCGCCAGCAGCTTGACCGGGACTCCGTACGAG. Translating it yields CASSLTGTPYE. The complete CDR3 reads CASSLTGTPYEQYF. The variable domain in full, with the rest retrieved from reference TRBV5-1 and TRBJ2-7, is KAGVTQTPRYLIKTRGQQVTLSCSPISGHRSVSWYQQTPGQGLQFLFEYFSETQRNKGNFPGRFSGRQFSNSRSEMNVSTLELGDSALYLCASSLTGTPYEQYFGPGTRLTVT.

This clone occurred many times. The CDR3 is cut off 3 residues early in the read; its end comes from the germline J gene. The rearrangement links TRBV6-1 to TRBJ1-6; the D is unclear. The CDR3 length is 12 residues. CDR1 MNHNS and CDR2 SASEGT come from the germline V gene. The ends were cut back, 1 base at V and 9 bases at J, with 4 bases in the middle. The part of the CDR3 DNA that was read is TGTGCCAGCAGTGAAGATATTTCACCC. Translated, it gives CASSEDISP. The whole CDR3 region reads CASSEDISPLHF.

This clone showed up many times. The read terminates 3 residues before the CDR3 end, so the remaining end is supplied by the germline J gene. The gene calls are TRBV29-1 and TRBJ1-2, with unresolved D. The germline V gene encodes CDR1 SQVTM and CDR2 ANQGSEA. Trimming shortened V by 4 bases and J by 2 bases, and 8 bases separated the two germline ends. CDR3 length equals 12 residues. The chain's CDR3 is CSVGARNYGYTF. The covered CDR3 bases are TGCAGCGTTGGGGCCAGAAACTATGGC.

This clone has at least ten counts. The sequenced fragment ends 3 residues before the CDR3 boundary, so the rest is inferred from the germline J gene. The sample holds other DNA sequences that translate to the same CDR3. The rearrangement links TRBV11-2 to TRBJ1-3, with unresolved D. CDR3 size: 13 residues. The germline gives CDR1 SGHAT, CDR2 FQNNGV. The part of the CDR3 DNA that was read is TGTGCCAGCAGCTTCTCCCCTCTAGCGGAG. It is translated as CASSFSPLAE. The entire CDR3 reads CASSFSPLAEIYF.

In its sample, this clone was seen a few times. The sequenced fragment ends 3 residues before the CDR3 boundary, so the rest is inferred from the germline J gene. This chain links TRBV5-4 with TRBJ2-5, with TRBD2 as a possible D gene (5 bases). The CDR3 is 13 residues long. The ends were cut back, 2 bases at V and 5 bases at J, with 10 bases in the middle. Germline loops: CDR1 SGHNT, CDR2 YYREEE (reference sequence). The CDR3 loop reads CASSLIPGETQYF. The CDR3 DNA, read in part, is TGTGCCAGCAGCTTAATTCCGGGGGAGACC.

This clone was observed many times. The read terminates 3 residues before the CDR3 end, so the remaining end is supplied by the germline J gene. The V call is TRBV5-1, the J call TRBJ1-2; D remains ambiguous. Trimming left V 0 bases short and J 6 bases short, with 9 bases between. This CDR3 is 13 amino acids long. CDR1 SGHRS and CDR2 YFSETQ come from the germline V gene. Here the CDR3 reads CASSLEGDHGYTF. Incomplete CDR3 DNA: TGCGCCAGCAGCTTGGAGGGTGATCATGGC.

At least ten counts were recorded for this clone. The CDR3 end lies 3 residues beyond the end of the read and is filled in from the germline J gene. The V gene is TRBV9, the J gene TRBJ2-7; 11 nucleotides agree with TRBD1. This CDR3 contains 16 residues. CDR1 SGDLS and CDR2 YYNGEE come from the germline V gene. Trimming removed 4 bases from V and 4 bases from J; junction bases left unmatched: 10. CDR3 sequence reads: CASSPSFGQGAYEQYF. The sequenced part of the CDR3 DNA is TGTGCCAGCAGCCCCTCCTTTGGACAGGGGGCTTACGAG.

This clone was seen only a few times. A much larger clone lies one base from this, so it may be a read error. The CDR3 end is not reached by the read, which stops 3 residues before it; the germline J gene fills it in. The gene calls are TRBV5-1 and TRBJ2-5; 9 bases are shared with TRBD1. The CDR3 spans 18 residues. Germline assignment: CDR1 SGHRS and CDR2 YFSETQ. This CDR3 reads CASSLGVRQGGSTDTQYF. The covered CDR3 bases are TGCGCCAGCAGCTTGGGGGTTCGACAGGGGGGTAGCACAGATACC.

This clone was detected ten times or more. The read halts 3 residues ahead of the CDR3 end, with the missing end drawn from the germline J gene. The chain links TRBV10-3 to TRBJ1-5; 8 positions match TRBD1. The trim removed 10 bases at V and 2 bases at J, leaving 7 bases unmatched. Germline-derived CDR1 and CDR2 are ENHRY and SYGVKD. This CDR3 spans 14 amino acids. CDR3 bases read: TGTGCCAACGAGGGACAGGTAGGCAATCAGCCC. Translating it yields CANEGQVGNQP. The whole CDR3 region reads CANEGQVGNQPQHF.